Here is one T cell receptor (beta chain) with its context. The antigen remains unidentified. The CDR3 is made up of 13 amino acids. CDR1 MNHNS and CDR2 SASEGT come from the germline V gene. Trimming pared 4 bases from V and 4 bases from J, leaving 8 bases between. The data belong to a study of shared clonotypes between healthy human individuals. Sequencing used immunoSEQ multiplex PCR; TCRdb keeps in-frame clones, though not all of them. The table has 1 million to 1.2 million clones, 70% to 85% seen once; the top ten hold 0.89%. There were no recent acute infections or vaccinations among the donors, who were healthy HIV-negative adults. Whole-study findings and limits: Clonotype sharing among donors was expected to depend on sequencing depth. Naive CD4 clonotypes were shared across a few donors at approximately 5.3%. Genetic and exposure-history diversity was limited by the few donors.

This chain links TRBV6-1 with TRBJ1-5, with D possibly matching TRBD1 (6 bases). Sequenced input: memory CD4+ T cells from PBMCs. Regarding subset: CD45RA-negative fraction. The receptor was isolated from a man younger than 30 in good health. Some clones in this sample may be carry-over from other donors' samples. The CDR3: CASSATGNQPQHF. CDR3 nucleotides: TGTGCCAGCAGTGCAACAGGGAATCAGCCCCAGCATTTT.